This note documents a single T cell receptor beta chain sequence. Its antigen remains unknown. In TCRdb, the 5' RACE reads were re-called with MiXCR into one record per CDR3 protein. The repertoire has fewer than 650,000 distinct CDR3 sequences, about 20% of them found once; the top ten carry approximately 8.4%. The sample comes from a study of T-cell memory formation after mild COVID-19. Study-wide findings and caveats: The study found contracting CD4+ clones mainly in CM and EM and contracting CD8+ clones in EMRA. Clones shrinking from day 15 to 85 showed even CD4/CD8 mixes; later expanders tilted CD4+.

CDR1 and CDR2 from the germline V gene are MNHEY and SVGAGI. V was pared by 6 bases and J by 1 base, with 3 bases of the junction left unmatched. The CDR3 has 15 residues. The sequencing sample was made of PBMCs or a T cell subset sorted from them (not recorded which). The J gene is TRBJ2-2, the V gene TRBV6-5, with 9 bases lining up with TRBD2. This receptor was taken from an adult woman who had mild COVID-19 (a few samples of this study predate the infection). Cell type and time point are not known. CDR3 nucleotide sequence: TGTGCCAGCAGGACGACTAGCGGGAACACCGGGGAGCTGTTTTTT. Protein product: CASRTTSGNTGELFF.